The clone carrying this TCR beta chain was detected only once. The antigen is unknown. Assay used: immunoSEQ multiplex PCR; TCRdb lists only in-frame clones, some missing. The table records fewer than 800,000 clones, 89% of them present only once. Documented treatment: about 20 received Ad26.COV2.S at low or high dose, single or two shots; a few received placebo; per-sample allocation not given. The study sampled participants on day 63 after the first vaccine or placebo injection. Expression of Wuhan-strain SARS-CoV-2 spike came from the Ad26 vector that formed the vaccine. The data belong to a study of Ad26.COV2.S vaccination and SARS-CoV-2 variants. Study-wide results and caveats: It is possible that the TCR breadth and depth analyses underestimated the total T cell responses. The breadth of spike-specific CD8+ and CD4+ T cell responses after vaccination was reportedly substantial.

This receptor was taken from a person aged 18 to 65 who received the Ad26.COV2.S COVID-19 vaccine or a placebo. The sample was peripheral blood, taken in a trial of Ad26.COV2.S vaccine versus placebo.

Here the CDR3 DNA reads TGCGCCAGCAGCTTGGAGCCGGCGGGAGCGTGGGAGACCCAGTACTTC. This sequence encodes CASSLEPAGAWETQYF. The chain has TRBV5-1 and TRBJ2-5, with 7 bases aligning to TRBD2. Losses at the gene ends were 0 bases for V and 5 bases for J; bases not matched to a gene: 10. Germline values: CDR1 SGHRS, CDR2 YFSETQ. The CDR3 consists of 16 residues. The complete variable domain, with remaining parts taken from reference TRBV5-1 and TRBJ2-5, reads KAGVTQTPRYLIKTRGQQVTLSCSPISGHRSVSWYQQTPGQGLQFLFEYFSETQRNKGNFPGRFSGRQFSNSRSEMNVSTLELGDSALYLCASSLEPAGAWETQYFGPGTRLLVL.